This T cell receptor beta chain was identified during a study of cytotoxic CD8 clonotypes in ibrutinib-treated CLL. Study information: Of a cohort that held around 11 relapsed/refractory and 15 treatment-naive patients, roughly 18 were IGHV unmutated. General study results and limits: Clonality climbed at ibrutinib response, then dropped toward baseline at progression.

Using immunoSEQ multiplex PCR, the repertoire was profiled, and TCRdb retains in-frame clones only, with some absent. This table has hundreds of thousands of clones, 70% appearing once. Around 2 micrograms of genomic DNA from cryopreserved PBMCs went into TCR beta libraries. V lost 4 bases, J lost 2 bases, and 15 bases lay in between. Germline lookup yields CDR1 SEHNR and CDR2 FQNEAQ (reference sequence). CDR3 length equals 15 residues. In regard to this clone: Its antigen remains unknown.

The TCR was taken from a human donor with chronic lymphocytic leukemia. The rearrangement links TRBV7-9 to TRBJ2-7; weak D call: TRBD1 (5 bases). Sequencing used PBMCs, obtained after 24 months of ibrutinib treatment. The CDR3 protein is CASSSFPTATYEQYF. The CDR3 bases are TGTGCCAGCAGCTCCTTCCCGACAGCTACCTACGAGCAGTACTTC.